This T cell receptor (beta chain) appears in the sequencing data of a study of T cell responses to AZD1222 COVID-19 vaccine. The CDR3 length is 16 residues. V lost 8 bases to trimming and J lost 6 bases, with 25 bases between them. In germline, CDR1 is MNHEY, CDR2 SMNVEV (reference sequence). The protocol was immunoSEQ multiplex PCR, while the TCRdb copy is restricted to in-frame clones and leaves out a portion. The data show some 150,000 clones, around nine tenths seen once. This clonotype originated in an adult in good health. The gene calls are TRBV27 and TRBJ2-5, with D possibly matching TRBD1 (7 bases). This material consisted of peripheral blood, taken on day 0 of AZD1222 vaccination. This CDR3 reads CASYPQGPEGSKTQYF. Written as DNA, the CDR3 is TGTGCCAGCTATCCACAGGGGCCGGAGGGTTCGAAGACCCAGTACTTC.